This T cell receptor beta chain was identified during a study of blood T cell repertoires in COVID-19. This clone has a single count. CDR1 MDHEN and CDR2 SYDVKM come from the germline V gene. Trimming took 6 bases from V and 10 from J; bases not matched to a gene: 14. This CDR3 region has 15 residues. Assay used: immunoSEQ multiplex PCR; TCRdb lists only in-frame clones, some missing. The sample lists 100,000 to 150,000 clones, approximately 82% occurring once. The sample taken for sequencing was peripheral blood. The J gene is TRBJ1-4, the V gene TRBV28; 7 bases are a match to TRBD1. This sequence originates from a man in his 60s with acute or convalescent COVID-19. The CDR3 spells CASSLQTGLMGKLFF. For the CDR3, the DNA is TGTGCCAGCAGCCTTCAGACAGGGCTTATGGGAAAACTGTTTTTT.